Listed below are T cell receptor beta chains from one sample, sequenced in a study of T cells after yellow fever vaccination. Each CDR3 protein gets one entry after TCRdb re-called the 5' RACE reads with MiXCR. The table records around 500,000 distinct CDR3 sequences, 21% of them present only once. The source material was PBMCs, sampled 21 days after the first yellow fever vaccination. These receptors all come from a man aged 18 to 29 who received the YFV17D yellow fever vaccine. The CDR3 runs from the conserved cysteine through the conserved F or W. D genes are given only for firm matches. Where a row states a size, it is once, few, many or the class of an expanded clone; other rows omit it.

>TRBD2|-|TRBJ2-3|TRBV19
CASSITVVAGRTDTQYF
TGTGCCAGTAGTATAACGGTCGTAGCGGGGCGCACAGATACGCAGTATTTT
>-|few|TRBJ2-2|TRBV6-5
CASSYSRGENTGELFF
TGTGCCAGCAGTTACTCGAGGGGAGAGAACACCGGGGAGCTGTTTTTT
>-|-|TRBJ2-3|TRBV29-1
CSVVSSGASTDTQYF
TGCAGCGTTGTCTCCTCGGGGGCCTCCACAGATACGCAGTATTTT
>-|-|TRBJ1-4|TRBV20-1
CSAIGSGINEKLFF
TGCAGTGCTATAGGGTCGGGTATTAATGAAAAACTGTTTTTT
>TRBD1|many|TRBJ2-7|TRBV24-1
CATRETGTGGAEAGYEQYF
TGTGCCACTCGCGAAACCGGGACAGGGGGCGCTGAGGCCGGTTACGAGCAGTACTTC
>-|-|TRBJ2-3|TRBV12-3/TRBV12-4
CASSLGGTRGPRTDTQYF
TGTGCCAGCAGTTTAGGGGGGACTCGGGGGCCCCGCACAGATACGCAGTATTTT
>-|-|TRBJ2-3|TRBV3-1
CASSQAGVRDTQYF
TGTGCCAGCAGCCAGGCAGGGGTTAGAGATACGCAGTATTTT
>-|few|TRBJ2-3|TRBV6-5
CASSYSNPSTDTQYF
TGTGCCAGCAGTTACTCAAATCCTAGCACCGATACGCAGTATTTT
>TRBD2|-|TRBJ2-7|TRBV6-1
CASSELTSGGYYEQYF
TGTGCCAGCAGTGAATTGACTAGCGGGGGCTACTACGAGCAGTACTTC
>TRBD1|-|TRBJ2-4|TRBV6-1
CAAAGQVAAKNIQYF
TGTGCCGCTGCCGGACAGGTAGCAGCCAAAAACATTCAGTACTTC
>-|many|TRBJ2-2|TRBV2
CASRSTGELFF
TGTGCCAGCAGATCTACCGGGGAGCTGTTTTTT